Listed below are T cell receptor beta chains from one sample, sequenced in a study of beta chain features in type 1 diabetes. Some clones are missing from TCRdb's copy, which holds only in-frame ones; the method was immunoSEQ multiplex PCR. Among over 650,000 clones, about 14% were seen once, and the ten largest hold just under 0.04%. Input material: naive CD4+ T cells from blood. These receptors came from a man between 18 and 35 years old with type 1 diabetes. The CDR3 runs from the conserved cysteine through the conserved F or W. The order of the fields is J gene, clone size, V gene, D gene, CDR3 protein, CDR3 DNA. A D gene is named only where the DNA matches it firmly. Only some rows state a clone size, as once, few, many or a class for expanded clones.

TRBJ2-2	-	TRBV7-6	-	CASSPNLNGELFF	TGTGCCAGCAGCCCGAACCTTAACGGGGAGCTGTTTTTT
TRBJ1-6	few	TRBV7-2	-	CASSALQGNNSPLHF	TGTGCCAGCAGCGCGCTACAGGGAAATAATTCACCCCTCCACTTT
TRBJ1-2	-	TRBV7-9	-	CASSKGDGYTF	TGTGCCAGCAGCAAGGGAGATGGCTACACCTTC
TRBJ2-3	few	TRBV7-2	-	CASSFSRGTDTQYF	TGTGCCAGCAGCTTTTCACGGGGCACAGATACGCAGTATTTT
TRBJ2-7	-	TRBV5-4	-	CASRERGYEQYF	TGTGCCAGCCGTGAGAGGGGGTACGAGCAGTACTTC
TRBJ2-1	few	TRBV30	-	CAWSPGGGSEQFF	TGTGCCTGGAGTCCCGGGGGAGGAAGTGAGCAGTTCTTC
TRBJ1-1	few	TRBV29-1	TRBD1	CSVEDRGLVTEAFF	TGCAGCGTTGAAGACAGGGGGCTCGTCACTGAAGCTTTCTTT
TRBJ2-5	-	TRBV30	TRBD2	CAWSVREVQETQYF	TGTGCCTGGAGTGTACGGGAGGTGCAAGAGACCCAGTACTTC
TRBJ2-7	-	TRBV7-9	TRBD2	CASSSASGRVHEQYF	TGTGCCAGCAGTTCTGCTAGCGGGAGGGTGCACGAGCAGTACTTC
TRBJ1-5	few	TRBV30	-	CAWGPEQPQHF	TGTGCCTGGGGCCCTGAACAGCCCCAGCATTTT
TRBJ2-7	few	TRBV7-2	-	CASSSGRGYEQYF	TGTGCCAGCAGCTCCGGACGGGGATACGAGCAGTACTTC
TRBJ2-4	-	TRBV5-6	-	CASSLDTIRWGVLNIQYF	TGTGCCAGCAGCTTGGACACCATTAGGTGGGGAGTTTTAAACATTCAGTACTTC
TRBJ2-1	-	TRBV7-9	TRBD2	CASSFSGTSGGEFF	TGTGCCAGCAGCTTTTCCGGGACTAGCGGGGGAGAGTTCTTC
TRBJ2-1	-	TRBV28	TRBD1	CATLPGQGTNEQFF	TGTGCCACCCTGCCGGGACAGGGTACCAATGAGCAGTTCTTC
TRBJ2-3	few	TRBV4-1	TRBD1	CASSPTGQGRTDTQYF	TGCGCCAGCAGCCCAACGGGACAGGGTAGAACAGATACGCAGTATTTT
TRBJ2-2	few	TRBV7-9	-	CASSLEITGELFF	TGTGCCAGCAGCTTAGAAATCACCGGGGAGCTGTTTTTT
TRBJ2-7	-	TRBV18	TRBD1	CASSPGTGSRKGQYF	TGTGCCAGCTCACCCGGGACAGGGAGCCGGAAGGGGCAGTACTTC
TRBJ1-4	few	TRBV25-1	TRBD1	CASSEPGTGSEKLFF	TGTGCCAGCAGTGAGCCCGGGACAGGGAGCGAAAAACTGTTTTTT
TRBJ2-4	few	TRBV4-1	TRBD1	CASSAPGQGAKVLKNIQYF	TGCGCCAGCAGCGCGCCGGGACAGGGGGCGAAGGTTCTAAAAAACATTCAGTACTTC
TRBJ1-4	few	TRBV2	-	CASSPPGPHREKLFF	TGTGCCAGCAGTCCACCGGGACCACACCGGGAAAAACTGTTTTTT
TRBJ1-5	-	TRBV6-5	-	CASSYSASASQPQHF	TGTGCCAGCAGTTACTCTGCGAGTGCCTCTCAGCCCCAGCATTTT
TRBJ1-1	few	TRBV2	-	CASSGAGNTEAFF	TGTGCCAGCAGTGGGGCGGGGAACACTGAAGCTTTCTTT
TRBJ2-1	few	TRBV6-5	-	CASSYSYNEQFF	TGTGCCAGCAGTTACTCTTACAATGAGCAGTTCTTC
TRBJ1-2	few	TRBV14	TRBD1	CASSPRTGDGYTF	TGTGCCAGCAGCCCTAGGACAGGGGATGGCTACACCTTC
TRBJ1-3	-	TRBV14	TRBD1	CASSRDSSVPGNTIYF	TGTGCCAGCAGCCGGGACAGTTCGGTCCCTGGAAACACCATATATTTT
TRBJ2-7	-	TRBV2	-	CASRGSFGSYEQYF	TGTGCCAGCCGGGGGTCCTTCGGATCCTACGAGCAGTACTTC